Below are 20 T cell receptor beta chains sequenced from a single sample in a study of molecular identifiers for immune sequencing clone quantification. TCRdb re-called the PCR reads with MiXCR, one entry per CDR3 protein. Of approximately 550,000 distinct CDR3 sequences listed, about 22% are singletons. Sequenced material: naive CD8+ T cells from blood, with Jurkat cell RNA spiked in. Noted subset: FACS-sorted CD8+CD4-CCR7+CD45RA+ naive T cells. These receptors all stem from a human donor in good health. Some libraries in this study had Jurkat cell RNA spiked in.

Many counts were recorded for this clonotype. V gene TRBV4-1 combines with J gene TRBJ1-5, with D perhaps TRBD1 (5 bases). The germline CDR1 and CDR2 sequences are MGHRA and YSYEKL. This CDR3 spans 13 amino acids. Trimming removed 0 bases at V and 14 bases at J, with 14 bases between. The CDR3 coding sequence is TGCGCCAGCAGCCAAGACTTGGGGACGTTAAAGCATTTT. Translating it yields CASSQDLGTLKHF.

The chain couples TRBV5-6 to TRBJ2-7, with TRBD2 as a possible D gene (6 bases). The CDR3 spans 12 residues. Germline CDR1 and CDR2: SGHDT and YYEEEE. Trimming removed 5 bases at V and 7 bases at J, with 13 bases between. CDR3 bases: TGTGCCAGCAGTTGGGACTCTCCGGAGCAGTACTTC. The encoded protein is CASSWDSPEQYF.

This clonotype was counted ten times or more. The J gene is TRBJ1-2, the V gene TRBV28; the D is unclear. Looked up from germline, CDR1 is MDHEN and CDR2 is SYDVKM. V lost 0 bases and J 7 bases, leaving 9 bases between the germline ends. The CDR3 consists of 13 residues. CDR3 bases: TGTGCCAGCAGTTTATGGGCAGTCTCTGGCTACACCTTC. It encodes CASSLWAVSGYTF.

About this clonotype: The junction departs from the called germline gene at one end, perhaps through a read error. The chain is built from TRBV24-1 and TRBJ2-1; TRBD2 matches at 12 bases. This CDR3 region has 18 residues. Germline lookup yields CDR1 KGHDR and CDR2 SFDVKD. The CDR3 region has the DNA TGTGCTACCAGTGAGTGGACTAGCGGGGCCCCGAGTTACAATGAGCAGTTCTTC. This encodes CATSEWTSGAPSYNEQFF.

This clonotype has a handful of counts. The chain employs TRBV27 and TRBJ2-5; D not certain. With 5 bases removed from V and 5 bases from J, the gap between germline ends came to 12 bases. Germline-derived CDR1 and CDR2 are MNHEY and SMNVEV (reference sequence). CDR3 size: 13 residues. DNA of the CDR3: TGTGCCAGCAGTCCCTGGGGTGACGAGACCCAGTACTTC. As protein: CASSPWGDETQYF.

This clonotype came up many times. The chain combines TRBV7-9 with TRBJ2-7, with 7 bases matching TRBD1. V lost 5 bases to trimming and J lost 3 bases; unmatched junction nucleotides: 7. Germline-derived CDR1 and CDR2 are SEHNR and FQNEAQ (reference sequence). The CDR3 extends over 14 amino acids. CDR3 sequence: CASSRLDRDYEQYF. The CDR3 DNA reads as TGTGCCAGCAGCCGGCTCGACAGGGACTACGAGCAGTACTTC.

This clonotype was seen ten or more times. DNA of the CDR3: TGTGCCAGCAGCTTAGGTCCCGGGACCAGCACAGATACGCAGTATTTT. It is translated as CASSLGPGTSTDTQYF. The V gene is TRBV11-2, the J gene TRBJ2-3; D possibly uses TRBD1 or TRBD2 (5 bases each). CDR3 length equals 16 residues. The germline CDR1 and CDR2 sequences are SGHAT and FQNNGV. V shed 1 base and J shed 0 bases, with 11 bases lying between them.

This clonotype was seen a few times. This chain uses TRBV20-1 with TRBJ1-1; the D gene is possibly TRBD1 (6 bases). With 3 bases removed from V and 3 bases from J, the gap between germline ends came to 17 bases. The CDR3 contains 15 residues. Germline loops: CDR1 DFQATT, CDR2 SNEGSKA (reference sequence). The CDR3 bases are TGCAGTGCTAGTATTCCGGGGGGCTGGGACACTGAAGCTTTCTTT. This gives the protein CSASIPGGWDTEAFF.

On this clonotype: One junction end does not reproduce the germline sequence, and a read error may be involved. CDR3 bases: TGTGCCGGTAGTATAGGAGGGAGTGAGCAGTACTTC. It is translated as CAGSIGGSEQYF. The chain carries TRBV19 and TRBJ2-7; possible D gene TRBD2, 6 bases. CDR3 length: 12 amino acids. Germline-derived CDR1 and CDR2 are LNHDA and SQIVND (reference sequence).

Only a few counts were recorded for this clonotype. The J gene is TRBJ2-7, the V gene TRBV20-1, with 8 bases fitting TRBD1. The V gene end was trimmed by 0 bases and the J gene end by 1 base; junction bases not matched to a gene: 14. The CDR3 extends over 18 amino acids. Germline CDR1 and CDR2: DFQATT and SNEGSKA (reference sequence). CDR3 sequence reads: CSARDPYVRQGLSYEQYF. The CDR3 nucleotides are TGCAGTGCTAGAGATCCCTACGTTAGACAGGGGTTATCCTACGAGCAGTACTTC.

About this clonotype: This may arise from a read error, as a much more abundant clone is one base away. The chain joins TRBV7-9 to TRBJ2-1; no firm D call. The germline V gene encodes CDR1 SEHNR and CDR2 FQNEAQ (reference sequence). This CDR3 comprises 15 residues. The V gene lost 1 base and the J gene lost 9 bases, with 16 bases spanning the gap. The DNA of the CDR3 is TGTGCCAGCAGCTTAGTAGGATGGGGAAACAGTGAGCAGTTCTTC. Translating gives CASSLVGWGNSEQFF.

Concerning this clonotype itself: A much larger clone lies a single base off, so this may be a read error. CDR3 DNA sequence: TGTGCCAGCAGAGGGACAGGGGAAGATATGCAGTATTTT. It translates to CASRGTGEDMQYF. V gene TRBV6-1 combines with J gene TRBJ2-3, with 10 positions matching TRBD1. Germline V gene data show CDR1 as MNHNS and CDR2 as SASEGT. The CDR3 contains 13 residues.

This clonotype has at least ten counts. This chain links TRBV29-1 with TRBJ2-6; D is possibly TRBD1 (6 bases). CDR3 size: 16 residues. V lost 4 bases and J lost 7, with 20 bases in between. The germline CDR1 and CDR2 sequences are SQVTM and ANQGSEA. As DNA, the CDR3 is TGCAGCGTTGCAGCCGGACAGATGTTTGGTGCCAACGTCCTGACTTTC. As protein: CSVAAGQMFGANVLTF.

Regarding this clonotype: One base away lies a much larger clone, so this may be a sequencing read error. The rearrangement links TRBV9 to TRBJ1-1, with TRBD1 matching 8 bases. This CDR3 contains 16 residues. Germline assignment: CDR1 SGDLS and CDR2 YYNGEE. DNA for the CDR3: TGTGCCGGCAGCTTTAGTATGGACAGGGCGAACACTGAAGCTTTCTTT. It is translated as CAGSFSMDRANTEAFF.

On this clonotype itself: This clone may be a read error of a much larger clone one base away. The chain recombines TRBV6-5 with TRBJ2-2; the match to TRBD1 covers 9 bases. Germline loops: CDR1 MNHEY, CDR2 SVGAGI. The CDR3 consists of 16 residues. CDR3 sequence (DNA): TGTGCCAGCAGTTACCCGGGACAGGGAGGCACCGGGGGGCTGTTTTTT. Translating gives CASSYPGQGGTGGLFF.

With regard to this clonotype: An end of the junction does not agree with germline; a read error may underlie this. This sequence joins TRBV7-6 and TRBJ1-1; 7 bases are a match to TRBD1. CDR1 is SGHVS, CDR2 FNYEAQ, per germline. The CDR3 is 16 amino acids. CDR3 DNA: TGTGCCAGCGGCTTGCAGCCACAGGGGATGAACACTGAAGCTTTCTTT. Its translation: CASGLQPQGMNTEAFF.

This clonotype was detected many times. The rearrangement uses TRBV4-2 and TRBJ2-1; tentatively, D is TRBD1 (5 bases). This CDR3 has 13 residues. Trimming shortened V by 4 bases and J by 7 bases, and 11 bases separated the two germline ends. Germline V gives CDR1 LGHNA, CDR2 YNFKEQ. The CDR3 region is CASSPDSPNEQFF. The CDR3, as DNA: TGTGCCAGCAGCCCAGACAGCCCGAATGAGCAGTTCTTC.

This clonotype has only a few counts. This chain uses TRBV29-1 with TRBJ1-5; the D gene is possibly TRBD1 (5 bases). Germline loops: CDR1 SQVTM, CDR2 ANQGSEA. There are 15 residues in the CDR3. The V end was cut by 6 bases, the J end by 1 base, with 16 bases between. Here the CDR3 reads CSVPTVRMSNQPQHF. The DNA for the CDR3 is TGCAGCGTACCGACAGTAAGGATGAGCAATCAGCCCCAGCATTTT.

The sample holds many counts of this clonotype. V usage is TRBV6-5 and J usage is TRBJ2-5; D might be TRBD1 or TRBD2, each matching 5 bases. This CDR3 has 15 residues. Trimming took 0 bases from V and 1 from J, leaving 9 bases between them. Germline V CDR1 and CDR2: MNHEY, SVGAGI. CDR3 amino acids: CASSYSVGTQETQYF. The CDR3 DNA follows: TGTGCCAGCAGTTACTCGGTAGGGACCCAAGAGACCCAGTACTTC.

Points on this clonotype: A junction end diverges from the germline sequence, so it may reflect a read error. The chain uses TRBV13 and TRBJ1-1; 7 bases are shared with TRBD1. This CDR3 spans 15 amino acids. The germline V gene encodes CDR1 PRHDT and CDR2 FYEKMQ (reference sequence). The CDR3 nucleotides read TGTGCCAGCAGCTTACTGACAGGGACGGACACTGGAGCTTTCTTT. Amino acid sequence: CASSLLTGTDTGAFF. Variable domain in full (rest from reference TRBV13 and TRBJ1-1): AAGVIQSPRHLIKEKRETATLKCYPIPRHDTVYWYQQGPGQDPQFLISFYEKMQSDKGSIPDRFSAQQFSDYHSELNMSSLELGDSALYFCASSLLTGTDTGAFFGQGTRLTVV.